Each of the 23 T cell receptor beta chains below was sequenced from the same sample in a study of T cell responses to AZD1222 COVID-19 vaccine (dated by TCRdb to about 2021). The library was produced with the immunoSEQ multiplex PCR assay. This immuneACCESS table, as held by TCRdb, lists in-frame sequences with V and J called but not all clones. Of the missing ones, under half trace to an unresolved V gene in checked studies; the others have no known cause. Present in this sample are roughly 95,000 clones, 85% to 90% of which were seen just once. 2.5% to 3% of the sample belongs to the ten largest clones. The time point label on this specimen signifies: baseline before first vaccination. Here the sequenced sample was peripheral blood, taken on day 0 of AZD1222 vaccination. These receptors originate from an adult in good health.

The chain employs TRBV7-3 and TRBJ1-1, with a weak D call TRBD1 (6 bases). CDR3 length: 13 amino acids. CDR1 and CDR2 from the germline V gene are SGHTA and FQGTGA. The ends were cut back, 5 bases at V and 1 base at J, with 8 bases in the middle. CDR3 DNA sequence: TGTGCCAGCAGCGGGGGACAGAACACTGAAGCTTTCTTT. Translation: CASSGGQNTEAFF.

The rearrangement uses TRBV18 and TRBJ1-3; weak D call: TRBD1 (6 bases). Trimming removed 0 bases at V and 0 bases at J, with 12 bases between. The germline V gene has CDR1 KGHSH and CDR2 LQKENI. This CDR3 is built from 17 residues. The CDR3 DNA reads TGTGCCAGCTCACCACCGGGGGGCCAAAGCTCTGGAAACACCATATATTTT. Encoded protein: CASSPPGGQSSGNTIYF.

J is TRBJ1-1 and V is TRBV7-9; D is perhaps TRBD1 (5 bases). There are 13 residues in the CDR3. Germline CDR1 SEHNR, CDR2 FQNEAQ (reference sequence). Deletions cut 2 bases from V and 4 bases from J, with 8 bases between. CDR3 sequence: CASSLQGFTEAFF. CDR3 DNA sequence: TGTGCCAGCAGCTTACAGGGTTTCACTGAAGCTTTCTTT.

J is TRBJ1-5 and V is TRBV2, with unresolved D. V lost 2 bases to trimming and J lost 5 bases, with 13 bases between them. Per germline, CDR1 SNHLY and CDR2 FYNNEI. There are 15 residues in the CDR3. CDR3 coding DNA: TGTGCCAGCAGTGAAAGGGCAAAAGCCTATCAGCCCCAGCATTTT. It codes for CASSERAKAYQPQHF.

This chain connects TRBV5-1 to TRBJ2-2; TRBD1 matches at 10 bases. J gave up 5 bases and V 3 bases, and 19 bases lay outside the gene matches. There are 20 residues in the CDR3. Germline V gives CDR1 SGHRS, CDR2 YFSETQ. The CDR3 DNA follows: TGCGCCAGCAGCTCTGATACTATACCGGGACAGGGGTTGTGGACCGGGGAGCTGTTTTTT. It is translated as CASSSDTIPGQGLWTGELFF.

The chain joins TRBV3-1 (or the pseudogene TRBV3-2) to TRBJ2-3, with 9 bases lining up with TRBD2. This CDR3 spans 17 amino acids. Germline V gene data show CDR1 as LGHDT and CDR2 as YNNKEL (reference sequence). J gave up 4 bases and V 3 bases, and 11 bases lay outside the gene matches. CDR3 sequence: CASSHGGEAGGPDTQYF. DNA of the CDR3: TGTGCCAGCAGCCATGGGGGTGAGGCGGGAGGGCCAGATACGCAGTATTTT.

Comment on this clone: The sample has other DNA sequences that encode this CDR3 too. The V and J genes are TRBV3-1 (or the pseudogene TRBV3-2) and TRBJ1-1; the D is unclear. CDR3 length: 14 amino acids. Germline CDR1 reads LGHDT; CDR2 reads YNNKEL (reference sequence). With 1 base removed from V and 1 base from J, the gap between germline ends came to 7 bases. CDR3 in DNA: TGTGCCAGCAGCCAAGTAACGGAGAACACTGAAGCTTTCTTT. It specifies CASSQVTENTEAFF.

The chain uses TRBV7-9 and TRBJ2-2; the match to TRBD1 covers 12 bases. Germline values: CDR1 SEHNR, CDR2 FQNEAQ (reference sequence). This CDR3 comprises 15 residues. The trim removed 10 bases at V and 3 bases at J, leaving 6 bases unmatched. CDR3 DNA sequence: TGTGCCACCGGGACAGGGGGCTTTTACACCGGGGAGCTGTTTTTT. Its translation: CATGTGGFYTGELFF.

V is TRBV11-1 and J is TRBJ2-5, with 14 bases matching TRBD2. The junction had 1 base not matched to a gene; V was cut back by 2 bases and J by 5 bases. Germline CDR1 reads SGHAT; CDR2 reads FQDESV (reference sequence). There are 15 residues in the CDR3. The CDR3 protein is CASSLRLAGGETQYF. The DNA for the CDR3 is TGTGCCAGCAGCTTAAGACTAGCGGGAGGGGAGACCCAGTACTTC.

The gene calls are TRBV6-4 and TRBJ2-1, with 7 positions matching TRBD1. The CDR3 length is 13 residues. Germline V gene lookup returns CDR1 MRHNA and CDR2 SNTAGT. V lost 11 bases to trimming and J lost 4 bases; unmatched junction nucleotides: 8. CDR3 loop: CAVGGTEYNEQFF. The CDR3, as DNA: TGTGCCGTTGGTGGGACAGAATACAATGAGCAGTTCTTC.

The chain combines TRBV15 with TRBJ1-6; D gene unclear. The CDR3 consists of 16 residues. V was clipped by 0 bases and J by 4 bases, with 10 bases between them. CDR1 and CDR2 (germline): LNHNV, YYDKDF (reference sequence). The CDR3 spells CATSRDREGYNSPLHF. The CDR3 region has the DNA TGTGCCACCAGCAGAGATCGGGAAGGATATAATTCACCCCTCCACTTT. The whole variable domain, remainder taken from reference TRBV15 and TRBJ1-6, is DAMVIQNPRYQVTQFGKPVTLSCSQTLNHNVMYWYQQKSSQAPKLLFHYYDKDFNNEADTPDNFQSRRPNTSFCFLDIRSPGLGDTAMYLCATSRDREGYNSPLHFGNGTRLTVT.

V and J are TRBV2 and TRBJ1-6; 7 nucleotides agree with TRBD1. The V segment lost 3 bases and the J segment 8 bases; nucleotides outside the gene matches: 4. Germline CDR1 reads SNHLY; CDR2 reads FYNNEI. The CDR3 has 14 amino acids. The CDR3 sequence is CASSETGHYSPLHF. The CDR3 coding sequence is TGTGCCAGCAGTGAGACAGGGCATTATTCACCCCTCCACTTT.

This chain uses TRBV4-1 with TRBJ2-7; D is undetermined. V lost 0 bases and J lost 7, with 13 bases in between. Germline loops: CDR1 MGHRA, CDR2 YSYEKL. The CDR3 spans 14 residues. This CDR3 reads CASSQDPGRQEQYF. The CDR3 bases are TGCGCCAGCAGCCAAGATCCCGGTAGGCAGGAGCAGTACTTC.

The chain employs TRBV5-1 and TRBJ2-5; tentatively, D is TRBD2 (5 bases). This CDR3 comprises 17 residues. Trimming took 9 bases from V and 1 from J, leaving 25 bases between them. Germline V gives CDR1 SGHRS, CDR2 YFSETQ. The CDR3 DNA reads TGCGCCACCAGTTATAGAGGGTCGGGCTTTACCCAAGAGACCCAGTACTTC. Its translation is CATSYRGSGFTQETQYF.

The chain links TRBV6-5 to TRBJ1-5, with a tentative D call TRBD1 (6 bases). V was clipped by 6 bases and J by 7 bases, with 13 bases between them. The CDR3 loop spans 13 amino acids. CDR1 is MNHEY, CDR2 SVGAGI, per germline. For the CDR3, the DNA is TGTGCCAGCAGACCCACAGGGCCCCAGCCCCAGCATTTT. Translating gives CASRPTGPQPQHF.

This clone was seen only once. This sequence joins TRBV18 and TRBJ1-2; D gene uncertain. V was trimmed by 3 bases and J by 8 bases, leaving 13 bases between them. CDR1 and CDR2 from the germline V gene are KGHSH and LQKENI. This CDR3 has 13 residues. CDR3 protein: CASSPGTGGGYTF. CDR3 sequence (DNA): TGTGCCAGCTCACCCGGCACCGGTGGGGGCTACACCTTC.

This chain links TRBV6-6 with TRBJ1-1, with a weak D call TRBD1 (5 bases). Trimming removed 3 bases from V and 5 bases from J, with 13 bases in between. CDR3 length: 14 amino acids. Germline CDR1 is MNHNY and CDR2 is SVGAGI (reference sequence). CDR3 protein: CASSYVGGGTEAFF. The CDR3 DNA reads TGTGCCAGCAGTTATGTGGGGGGTGGAACTGAAGCTTTCTTT.

The rearrangement joins TRBV28 to TRBJ1-4, with D maybe TRBD1 (6 bases). The CDR3 is made up of 20 amino acids. The germline V and J ends were trimmed by 3 bases and 0 bases, with 23 bases remaining between them. CDR1 MDHEN and CDR2 SYDVKM come from the germline V gene. CDR3 coding DNA: TGTGCCAGCAGTTTCCTCCTTTGGGCGGACAGCCAACCAACTAATGAAAAACTGTTTTTT. It codes for CASSFLLWADSQPTNEKLFF.

This clone was seen only once. The chain carries TRBV28 and TRBJ1-1; the D gene is possibly TRBD1 (6 bases). From germline, CDR1 is MDHEN and CDR2 SYDVKM. CDR3 length: 20 amino acids. V lost 1 base, J lost 1 base, and 25 bases lay in between. The CDR3 is CASSLYGGGIGGGSNTEAFF. CDR3 sequence (DNA): TGTGCCAGCAGTTTATATGGCGGTGGTATAGGGGGTGGATCGAACACTGAAGCTTTCTTT.

The chain recombines TRBV5-1 with TRBJ2-2, with D uncertain. Germline CDR1 reads SGHRS; CDR2 reads YFSETQ. This CDR3 spans 16 amino acids. V gave up 0 bases and J gave up 4 bases, with 13 bases separating them. The CDR3 nucleotides read TGCGCCAGCAGCTTGGGAGATCGTACCAGCACCGGGGAGCTGTTTTTT. Protein sequence: CASSLGDRTSTGELFF.

The gene calls are TRBV5-1 and TRBJ2-7; 10 positions match TRBD1. This CDR3 region has 14 residues. Germline CDR1 is SGHRS and CDR2 is YFSETQ. Trimming at V came to 2 bases and at J to 3 bases, leaving 2 bases not matched to a gene. The CDR3 DNA sequence: TGCGCCAGCAGCTTCAGGACAGGGGGCTACGAGCAGTACTTC. Protein product: CASSFRTGGYEQYF.

This clone appeared a single time. The chain joins TRBV7-8 to TRBJ2-3, with 8 bases identical to TRBD2. This CDR3 has 18 residues. CDR1 and CDR2 (germline): SGHVS, FQNEAQ. The ends lost 2 bases at V and 2 bases at J; junction bases unmatched: 12. Written as DNA, the CDR3 is TGTGCCAGCAGCTTACCGACGGGAGGGCCGGAGGACACAGATACGCAGTATTTT. Amino acid sequence: CASSLPTGGPEDTDTQYF.

The chain recombines TRBV7-9 with TRBJ1-2; TRBD1 aligns across 7 bases. This CDR3 region has 13 residues. Germline CDR1 reads SEHNR; CDR2 reads FQNEAQ (reference sequence). With 5 bases clipped from V and 3 bases from J, the junction kept 3 bases outside the gene matches. Here the CDR3 reads CASSQTGYYGYTF. The CDR3 bases are TGTGCCAGCAGCCAGACAGGGTACTATGGCTACACCTTC.